This T cell receptor beta chain was documented in a study of blood T cell repertoires in COVID-19. Study overall: The cDNA or gDNA used as material had been derived from T cells, B-cell-depleted T cells, or PBMCs.

Only a few counts were recorded for this clone. The protocol was immunoSEQ multiplex PCR, while the TCRdb copy is restricted to in-frame clones and leaves out a portion. The repertoire holds just under 250,000 clones, with around 89% as singletons. Trimming removed 1 base from V and 2 bases from J, with 11 bases in between. The CDR3 extends over 15 amino acids. Germline lookup yields CDR1 SGHDN and CDR2 FVKESK. The receptor's source is a woman aged 25-40 years who had recovered from COVID-19. The sample taken for sequencing was PBMCs or T cells enriched from blood (not recorded which). V gene TRBV14 combines with J gene TRBJ1-2; weak D call: TRBD1 (5 bases). The CDR3 is CASSQVAGVNYGYTF. The CDR3 DNA reads TGTGCCAGCAGCCAAGTTGCGGGGGTCAACTATGGCTACACCTTC.